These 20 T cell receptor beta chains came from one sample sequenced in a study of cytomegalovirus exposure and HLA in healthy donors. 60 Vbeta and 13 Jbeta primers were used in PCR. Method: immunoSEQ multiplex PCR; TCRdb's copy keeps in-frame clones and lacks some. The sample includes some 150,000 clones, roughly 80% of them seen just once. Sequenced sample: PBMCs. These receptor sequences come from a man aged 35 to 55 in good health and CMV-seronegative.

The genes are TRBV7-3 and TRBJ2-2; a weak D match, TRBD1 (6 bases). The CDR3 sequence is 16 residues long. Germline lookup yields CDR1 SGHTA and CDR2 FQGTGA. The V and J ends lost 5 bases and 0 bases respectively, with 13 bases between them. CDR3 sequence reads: CASSLQTGSNTGELFF. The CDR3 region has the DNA TGTGCCAGCAGCCTCCAGACAGGATCGAACACCGGGGAGCTGTTTTTT.

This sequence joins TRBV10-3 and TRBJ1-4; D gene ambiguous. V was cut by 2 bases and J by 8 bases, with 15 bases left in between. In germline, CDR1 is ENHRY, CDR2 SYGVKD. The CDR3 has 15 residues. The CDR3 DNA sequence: TGTGCCATCAGTGAGCAAGTGTTTATAGCAGAAAAACTGTTTTTT. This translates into CAISEQVFIAEKLFF.

CDR3 protein: CASSAQGYSNQPQHF. CDR3 coding DNA: TGTGCCAGCAGCGCACAGGGATATAGCAATCAGCCCCAGCATTTT. The chain uses TRBV9 and TRBJ1-5, with D perhaps matching TRBD1 (6 bases). The germline V and J ends were trimmed by 3 bases and 0 bases, with 10 bases remaining between them. This CDR3 comprises 15 residues. Looked up from germline, CDR1 is SGDLS and CDR2 is YYNGEE.

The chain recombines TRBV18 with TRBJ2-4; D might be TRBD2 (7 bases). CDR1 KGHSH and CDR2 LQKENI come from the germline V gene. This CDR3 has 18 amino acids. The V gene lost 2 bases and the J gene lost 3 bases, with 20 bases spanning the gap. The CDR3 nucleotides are TGTGCCAGCTCACCATACGGTCGGGGGGCTTTAGGCAAAAACATTCAGTACTTC. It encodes CASSPYGRGALGKNIQYF.

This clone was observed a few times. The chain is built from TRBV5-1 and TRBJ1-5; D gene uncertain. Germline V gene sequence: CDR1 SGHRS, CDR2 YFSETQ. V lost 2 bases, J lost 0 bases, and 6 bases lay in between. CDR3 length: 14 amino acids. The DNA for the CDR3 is TGCGCCAGCAGCTTAGTGAGTAGCAATCAGCCCCAGCATTTT. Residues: CASSLVSSNQPQHF. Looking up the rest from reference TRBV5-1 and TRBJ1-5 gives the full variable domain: KAGVTQTPRYLIKTRGQQVTLSCSPISGHRSVSWYQQTPGQGLQFLFEYFSETQRNKGNFPGRFSGRQFSNSRSEMNVSTLELGDSALYLCASSLVSSNQPQHFGDGTRLSIL.

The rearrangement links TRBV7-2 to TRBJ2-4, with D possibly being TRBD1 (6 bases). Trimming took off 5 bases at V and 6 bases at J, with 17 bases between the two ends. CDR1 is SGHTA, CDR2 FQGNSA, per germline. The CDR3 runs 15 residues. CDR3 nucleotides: TGTGCCAGCAGCCCCGGTGGGGGCCGCGGAAACATTCAGTACTTC. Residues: CASSPGGGRGNIQYF.

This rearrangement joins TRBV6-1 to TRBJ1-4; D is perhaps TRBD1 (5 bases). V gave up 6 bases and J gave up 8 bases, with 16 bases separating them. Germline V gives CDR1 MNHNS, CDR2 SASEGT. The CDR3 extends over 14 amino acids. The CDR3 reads CASRVDTLGEKLFF. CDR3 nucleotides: TGTGCCAGCAGGGTGGACACCCTGGGGGAAAAACTGTTTTTT.

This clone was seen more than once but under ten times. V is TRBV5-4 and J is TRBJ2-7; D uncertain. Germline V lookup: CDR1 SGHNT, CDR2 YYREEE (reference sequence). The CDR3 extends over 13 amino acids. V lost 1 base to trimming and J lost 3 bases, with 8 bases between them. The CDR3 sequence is CASSLLLNYEQYF. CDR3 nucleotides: TGTGCCAGCAGCTTGCTCCTTAACTACGAGCAGTACTTC.

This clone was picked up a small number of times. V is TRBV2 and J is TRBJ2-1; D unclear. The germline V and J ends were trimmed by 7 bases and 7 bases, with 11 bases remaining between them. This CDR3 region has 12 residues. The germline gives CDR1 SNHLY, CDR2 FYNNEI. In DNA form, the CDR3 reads TGTGCCAGCACCGGGTTTAAGAATGAGCAGTTCTTC. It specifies CASTGFKNEQFF. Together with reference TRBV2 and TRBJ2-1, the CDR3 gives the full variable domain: EPEVTQTPSHQVTQMGQEVILRCVPISNHLYFYWYRQILGQKVEFLVSFYNNEISEKSEIFDDQFSVERPDGSNFTLKIRSTKLEDSAMYFCASTGFKNEQFFGPGTRLTVL.

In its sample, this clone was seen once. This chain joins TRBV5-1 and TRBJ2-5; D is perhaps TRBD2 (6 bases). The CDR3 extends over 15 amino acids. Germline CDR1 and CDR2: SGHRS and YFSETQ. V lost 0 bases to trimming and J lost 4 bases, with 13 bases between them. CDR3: CASSLGREVGETQYF. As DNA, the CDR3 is TGCGCCAGCAGCTTGGGCAGGGAGGTTGGAGAGACCCAGTACTTC.

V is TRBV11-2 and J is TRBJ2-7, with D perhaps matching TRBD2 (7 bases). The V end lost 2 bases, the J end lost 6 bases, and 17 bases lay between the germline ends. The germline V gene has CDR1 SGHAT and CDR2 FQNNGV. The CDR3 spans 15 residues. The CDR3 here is CASSLSWGGSGEQYF. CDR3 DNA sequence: TGTGCCAGCAGCTTAAGCTGGGGGGGCTCCGGCGAGCAGTACTTC.

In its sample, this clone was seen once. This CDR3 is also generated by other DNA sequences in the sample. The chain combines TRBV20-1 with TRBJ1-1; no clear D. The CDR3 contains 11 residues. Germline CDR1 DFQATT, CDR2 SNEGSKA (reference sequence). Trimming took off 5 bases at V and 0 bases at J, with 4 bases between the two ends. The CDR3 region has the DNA TGCAGTGCTTCCTTGAACACTGAAGCTTTCTTT. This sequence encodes CSASLNTEAFF.

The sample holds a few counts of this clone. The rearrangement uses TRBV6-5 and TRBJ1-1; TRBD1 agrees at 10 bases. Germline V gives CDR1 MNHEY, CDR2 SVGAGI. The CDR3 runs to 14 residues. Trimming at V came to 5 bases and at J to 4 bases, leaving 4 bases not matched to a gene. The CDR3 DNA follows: TGTGCCAGCAGTGGACAGGGGGGAGTCACTGAAGCTTTCTTT. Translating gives CASSGQGGVTEAFF.

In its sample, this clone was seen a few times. DNA for the CDR3: TGTGCCAGCAGTGAAGTAGGGACAGGGGAGGGTTCACCCCTCCACTTT. This encodes CASSEVGTGEGSPLHF. This chain links TRBV2 with TRBJ1-6; 10 bases are a match to TRBD1. Germline V gene sequence: CDR1 SNHLY, CDR2 FYNNEI. This CDR3 region has 16 residues. V was clipped by 1 base and J by 9 bases; unmatched bases: 6.

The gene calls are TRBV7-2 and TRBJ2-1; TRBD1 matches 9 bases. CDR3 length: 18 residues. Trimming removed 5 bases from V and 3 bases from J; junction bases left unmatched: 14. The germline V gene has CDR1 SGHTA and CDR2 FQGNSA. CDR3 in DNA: TGTGCCAGCAGCGCGTGGGGACAGGGTTTTTTGTACTACAATGAGCAGTTCTTC. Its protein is CASSAWGQGFLYYNEQFF.

CDR3 DNA: TGTGCCAGCAGCTTTTTACAGGGCGCTCGGAACACTGAAGCTTTCTTT. Translation gives CASSFLQGARNTEAFF. V is TRBV5-4 and J is TRBJ1-1, with D possibly matching TRBD1 (6 bases). Germline V CDR1 and CDR2: SGHNT, YYREEE (reference sequence). The V and J ends lost 2 bases and 1 base respectively, with 15 bases between them. The CDR3 sequence is 16 residues long.

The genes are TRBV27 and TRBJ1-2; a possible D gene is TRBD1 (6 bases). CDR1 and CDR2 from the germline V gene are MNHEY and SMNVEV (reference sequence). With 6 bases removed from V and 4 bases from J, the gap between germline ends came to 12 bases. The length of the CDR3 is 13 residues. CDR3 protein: CASSLGTTYGYTF. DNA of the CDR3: TGTGCCAGCAGCTTGGGGACAACCTATGGCTACACCTTC.

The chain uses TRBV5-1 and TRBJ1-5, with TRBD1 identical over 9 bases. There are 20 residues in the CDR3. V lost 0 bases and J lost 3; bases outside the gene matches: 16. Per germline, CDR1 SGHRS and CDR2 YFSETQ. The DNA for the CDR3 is TGCGCCAGCAGCTTGGTGGCTCCGGGACAGGGATCATTATACAATCAGCCCCAGCATTTT. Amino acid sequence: CASSLVAPGQGSLYNQPQHF. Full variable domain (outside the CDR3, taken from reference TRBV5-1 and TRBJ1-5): KAGVTQTPRYLIKTRGQQVTLSCSPISGHRSVSWYQQTPGQGLQFLFEYFSETQRNKGNFPGRFSGRQFSNSRSEMNVSTLELGDSALYLCASSLVAPGQGSLYNQPQHFGDGTRLSIL.

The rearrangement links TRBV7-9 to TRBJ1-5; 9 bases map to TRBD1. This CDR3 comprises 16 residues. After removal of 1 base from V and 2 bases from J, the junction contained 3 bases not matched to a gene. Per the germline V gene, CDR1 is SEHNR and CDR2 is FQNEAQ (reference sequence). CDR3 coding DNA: TGTGCCAGCAGCTTAGTGGGACAGGGAGGCAATCAGCCCCAGCATTTT. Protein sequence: CASSLVGQGGNQPQHF.

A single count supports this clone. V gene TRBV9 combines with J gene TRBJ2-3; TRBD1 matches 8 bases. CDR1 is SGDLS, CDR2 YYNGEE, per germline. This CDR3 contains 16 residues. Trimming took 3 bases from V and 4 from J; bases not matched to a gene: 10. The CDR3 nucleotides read TGTGCCAGCAGCGGACTCGGGACAGGCTACGCAGATACGCAGTATTTT. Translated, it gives CASSGLGTGYADTQYF.